The rows below give T cell receptor beta chains drawn from one sample of a study of blood T cell repertoires in COVID-19. Profiling relied on immunoSEQ multiplex PCR, and the TCRdb table lists in-frame clones only, not all of them. Of around 190,000 clones listed, 86% were seen once; the top ten hold 20% to 25%. The specimen sequenced was PBMCs or T cells enriched from blood (not recorded which). The receptors stem from a woman aged 35 to 49 in a cohort exposed to, infected with or recovered from COVID-19 (not recorded which). CDR3s include the opening cysteine and the closing phenylalanine or tryptophan. Fields, in order: clone size, V gene, D gene, J gene, CDR3 protein, CDR3 DNA. D genes are given only for firm matches. Size is stated for part of the rows, as once, few or many counts, or as a class when the clone is expanded.

clone size: .; V gene: TRBV15; D gene: .; J gene: TRBJ2-5; CDR3 protein: CATSNVRETQYF; CDR3 DNA: TGTGCCACCAGCAATGTCCGAGAGACCCAGTACTTC
clone size: .; V gene: TRBV3-1/TRBV3-2; D gene: .; J gene: TRBJ1-4; CDR3 protein: CASSQGTAEKLFF; CDR3 DNA: TGTGCCAGCAGCCAAGGGACTGCCGAAAAACTGTTTTTT
clone size: .; V gene: TRBV19; D gene: TRBD1; J gene: TRBJ1-5; CDR3 protein: CASTLRQGGDQPQHF; CDR3 DNA: TGTGCCAGTACCCTCAGGCAAGGGGGCGATCAGCCCCAGCATTTT
clone size: .; V gene: TRBV10-2; D gene: TRBD1; J gene: TRBJ2-4; CDR3 protein: CASRYRGQDIQYF; CDR3 DNA: TGCGCCAGCAGATACAGGGGGCAAGACATTCAGTACTTC
clone size: .; V gene: TRBV28; D gene: TRBD1; J gene: TRBJ1-2; CDR3 protein: CASRWTGKGYGYTF; CDR3 DNA: TGTGCCAGCAGATGGACAGGGAAGGGCTATGGCTACACCTTC
clone size: .; V gene: TRBV4-1; D gene: .; J gene: TRBJ2-3; CDR3 protein: CASSLNTDTQYF; CDR3 DNA: TGCGCCAGCAGCTTAAACACAGATACGCAGTATTTT
clone size: .; V gene: TRBV4-1; D gene: TRBD2; J gene: TRBJ2-4; CDR3 protein: CASSPTSGRADIQYF; CDR3 DNA: TGCGCCAGCAGCCCAACTAGCGGGAGGGCGGACATTCAGTACTTC
clone size: .; V gene: TRBV11-3; D gene: TRBD2; J gene: TRBJ2-1; CDR3 protein: CASSSIAGAYNEQFF; CDR3 DNA: TGTGCCAGCAGCTCCATAGCGGGTGCCTACAATGAGCAGTTCTTC
clone size: .; V gene: TRBV5-1; D gene: .; J gene: TRBJ2-5; CDR3 protein: CASSLQETQYF; CDR3 DNA: TGCGCCAGCAGCCTCCAAGAGACCCAGTACTTC
clone size: once; V gene: TRBV4-1; D gene: TRBD2; J gene: TRBJ2-2; CDR3 protein: CASSQVVLAGGPDTGELFF; CDR3 DNA: TGCGCCAGCAGCCAAGTGGTCCTAGCGGGAGGGCCAGACACCGGGGAGCTGTTTTTT
clone size: .; V gene: TRBV15; D gene: TRBD1; J gene: TRBJ1-6; CDR3 protein: CATSRRTGGSSPLHF; CDR3 DNA: TGTGCCACCAGCAGGAGGACAGGTGGGAGTTCACCCCTCCACTTT
clone size: .; V gene: TRBV11-2; D gene: TRBD1; J gene: TRBJ2-5; CDR3 protein: CASSSWDRGDQETQYF; CDR3 DNA: TGTGCCAGCAGCTCATGGGACAGGGGGGACCAAGAGACCCAGTACTTC
clone size: .; V gene: TRBV29-1; D gene: TRBD1; J gene: TRBJ1-2; CDR3 protein: CSVESFGTGGRVGYGYTF; CDR3 DNA: TGCAGCGTTGAGTCGTTTGGGACAGGGGGCCGTGTGGGCTATGGCTACACCTTC
clone size: .; V gene: TRBV4-1; D gene: .; J gene: TRBJ1-4; CDR3 protein: CASSRGPRVDEKLFF; CDR3 DNA: TGCGCCAGCAGCCGCGGCCCGAGGGTTGATGAAAAACTGTTTTTT
clone size: .; V gene: TRBV15; D gene: .; J gene: TRBJ1-1; CDR3 protein: CATSRYKNTEAFF; CDR3 DNA: TGTGCCACCAGCCGTTACAAGAACACTGAAGCTTTCTTT
clone size: .; V gene: TRBV27; D gene: .; J gene: TRBJ2-7; CDR3 protein: CASSLGVPPFEQYF; CDR3 DNA: TGTGCCAGCAGCCTCGGGGTCCCTCCGTTCGAGCAGTACTTC
clone size: .; V gene: TRBV7-9; D gene: .; J gene: TRBJ2-7; CDR3 protein: CASSLEGSSYEQYF; CDR3 DNA: TGTGCCAGCAGCTTAGAAGGGAGCTCCTACGAGCAGTACTTC
clone size: .; V gene: TRBV21-1; D gene: .; J gene: TRBJ1-5; CDR3 protein: CAGKRPAGNQPQHF; CDR3 DNA: TGTGCCGGAAAACGTCCCGCGGGGAATCAGCCCCAGCATTTT
clone size: .; V gene: TRBV27; D gene: TRBD1; J gene: TRBJ1-1; CDR3 protein: CASSPRQGARTEAFF; CDR3 DNA: TGTGCCAGCAGTCCTAGACAGGGGGCGCGAACTGAAGCTTTCTTT
clone size: .; V gene: TRBV12-3/TRBV12-4; D gene: TRBD2; J gene: TRBJ2-7; CDR3 protein: CASSNQERGQYF; CDR3 DNA: TGTGCCAGCAGTAACCAAGAGCGGGGGCAGTACTTC
clone size: .; V gene: TRBV19; D gene: TRBD1; J gene: TRBJ2-7; CDR3 protein: CASSPGQGLNEQYF; CDR3 DNA: TGTGCCAGTAGTCCCGGACAGGGGCTAAACGAGCAGTACTTC
clone size: .; V gene: TRBV7-9; D gene: TRBD2; J gene: TRBJ2-7; CDR3 protein: CASGGGPLEQYF; CDR3 DNA: TGTGCCAGCGGGGGGGGACCCCTCGAGCAGTACTTC
clone size: .; V gene: TRBV3-1/TRBV3-2; D gene: TRBD2; J gene: TRBJ2-6; CDR3 protein: CASSRRRGVSGANVLTF; CDR3 DNA: TGTGCCAGCAGCCGGCGGCGGGGGGTATCTGGGGCCAACGTCCTGACTTTC
clone size: once; V gene: TRBV15; D gene: TRBD2; J gene: TRBJ2-7; CDR3 protein: CATSSTSGRGSYEQYF; CDR3 DNA: TGTGCCACCAGCTCTACGAGCGGGAGGGGCTCCTACGAGCAGTACTTC
clone size: .; V gene: TRBV13; D gene: .; J gene: TRBJ1-1; CDR3 protein: CASSLAPGVGNTEAFF; CDR3 DNA: TGTGCCAGCAGCTTAGCTCCAGGGGTGGGGAACACTGAAGCTTTCTTT
clone size: once; V gene: TRBV21-1; D gene: .; J gene: TRBJ2-1; CDR3 protein: CASKPLANHNEQFF; CDR3 DNA: TGTGCCAGCAAACCACTAGCGAATCACAATGAGCAGTTCTTC
clone size: few; V gene: TRBV7-6; D gene: TRBD2; J gene: TRBJ2-3; CDR3 protein: CASSLGREYTDTQYF; CDR3 DNA: TGTGCCAGCAGCTTAGGGCGGGAGTACACAGATACGCAGTATTTT
clone size: .; V gene: TRBV10-1; D gene: TRBD1; J gene: TRBJ1-1; CDR3 protein: CASSATGARTEAFF; CDR3 DNA: TGCGCCAGCAGTGCCACAGGGGCAAGGACTGAAGCTTTCTTT
clone size: .; V gene: TRBV11-2; D gene: .; J gene: TRBJ2-1; CDR3 protein: CASSLSLSPGTYNEQFF; CDR3 DNA: TGTGCCAGCAGCTTATCTCTTTCCCCCGGTACCTACAATGAGCAGTTCTTC
clone size: .; V gene: TRBV7-2; D gene: .; J gene: TRBJ2-7; CDR3 protein: CASSLGWVGSGYEQYF; CDR3 DNA: TGTGCCAGCAGCTTAGGTTGGGTAGGGAGTGGGTACGAGCAGTACTTC
clone size: .; V gene: TRBV5-6; D gene: .; J gene: TRBJ1-1; CDR3 protein: CASSLAVTYLNTEAFF; CDR3 DNA: TGTGCCAGCAGCTTGGCGGTCACTTACTTGAACACTGAAGCTTTCTTT
clone size: .; V gene: TRBV3-1/TRBV3-2; D gene: TRBD2; J gene: TRBJ2-3; CDR3 protein: CAILPGERGVSSTDTQYF; CDR3 DNA: TGTGCCATCCTCCCGGGGGAGCGGGGGGTATCTAGCACAGATACGCAGTATTTT
clone size: .; V gene: TRBV10-1; D gene: TRBD2; J gene: TRBJ2-7; CDR3 protein: CASSESPPSGGRRLEQYF; CDR3 DNA: TGCGCCAGCAGTGAGTCCCCGCCTAGCGGGGGGCGAAGGCTCGAGCAGTACTTC
clone size: few; V gene: TRBV4-1; D gene: .; J gene: TRBJ2-2; CDR3 protein: CASSLAPAGELFF; CDR3 DNA: TGCGCCAGCAGCCTAGCCCCAGCCGGGGAGCTGTTTTTT
clone size: few; V gene: TRBV27; D gene: TRBD1; J gene: TRBJ1-1; CDR3 protein: CASSTGQGARTEAFF; CDR3 DNA: TGTGCCAGCAGTACCGGACAGGGGGCTCGCACTGAAGCTTTCTTT
clone size: few; V gene: TRBV19; D gene: TRBD2; J gene: TRBJ2-3; CDR3 protein: CASSLRGGAGRTDTQYF; CDR3 DNA: TGTGCCAGTAGTCTCCGCGGGGGGGCCGGAAGAACAGATACGCAGTATTTT
clone size: .; V gene: TRBV4-1; D gene: .; J gene: TRBJ1-2; CDR3 protein: CASSQERQARYYGYTF; CDR3 DNA: TGCGCCAGCAGCCAAGAACGACAGGCCCGCTACTATGGCTACACCTTC
clone size: .; V gene: TRBV6-2/TRBV6-3; D gene: .; J gene: TRBJ2-1; CDR3 protein: CASSSPSSEAEQFF; CDR3 DNA: TGTGCCAGCAGCTCCCCTTCCAGCGAGGCTGAGCAGTTCTTC
clone size: .; V gene: TRBV5-1; D gene: TRBD1; J gene: TRBJ2-7; CDR3 protein: CASSPQQGSSYEQYF; CDR3 DNA: TGCGCCAGCAGCCCCCAACAGGGGAGCTCCTACGAGCAGTACTTC
clone size: .; V gene: TRBV11-2; D gene: TRBD1; J gene: TRBJ1-4; CDR3 protein: CASSHPGQANEKLFF; CDR3 DNA: TGTGCCAGCAGCCATCCGGGACAGGCTAATGAAAAACTGTTTTTT
clone size: .; V gene: TRBV30; D gene: TRBD1; J gene: TRBJ1-4; CDR3 protein: CAWRGDWQGVEKLFF; CDR3 DNA: TGTGCCTGGAGAGGGGACTGGCAGGGGGTTGAAAAACTGTTTTTT
clone size: few; V gene: TRBV10-3; D gene: .; J gene: TRBJ2-3; CDR3 protein: CAISDLTDTQYF; CDR3 DNA: TGTGCCATCAGTGACCTCACAGATACGCAGTATTTT
clone size: few; V gene: TRBV30; D gene: .; J gene: TRBJ1-6; CDR3 protein: CAWSALGGEVSPLHF; CDR3 DNA: TGTGCCTGGAGCGCCCTGGGGGGGGAAGTGTCACCCCTCCACTTT
clone size: .; V gene: TRBV6-2/TRBV6-3; D gene: TRBD2; J gene: TRBJ2-3; CDR3 protein: CASSIRLAGTDTQYF; CDR3 DNA: TGTGCCAGCAGTATTAGACTAGCTGGCACAGATACGCAGTATTTT
clone size: .; V gene: TRBV4-2; D gene: .; J gene: TRBJ1-2; CDR3 protein: CASSQEYGGPYGYTF; CDR3 DNA: TGTGCCAGCAGCCAAGAATATGGGGGCCCCTATGGCTACACCTTC
clone size: .; V gene: TRBV28; D gene: .; J gene: TRBJ1-2; CDR3 protein: CASSWGTQVYFNYGYTF; CDR3 DNA: TGTGCCAGCAGTTGGGGTACACAGGTTTACTTCAACTATGGCTACACCTTC
clone size: .; V gene: TRBV30; D gene: .; J gene: TRBJ1-2; CDR3 protein: CAWKAPTGFYGYTF; CDR3 DNA: TGTGCCTGGAAAGCTCCGACAGGCTTCTATGGCTACACCTTC
clone size: .; V gene: TRBV27; D gene: TRBD1; J gene: TRBJ2-1; CDR3 protein: CASSSLGQGVYNEQFF; CDR3 DNA: TGTGCCAGCAGTTCCCTCGGACAGGGGGTGTACAATGAGCAGTTCTTC
clone size: .; V gene: TRBV3-1/TRBV3-2; D gene: .; J gene: TRBJ2-7; CDR3 protein: CASSQGTGSSYEQYF; CDR3 DNA: TGTGCCAGCAGCCAAGGCACAGGGAGCTCCTACGAGCAGTACTTC
clone size: .; V gene: TRBV7-9; D gene: .; J gene: TRBJ2-2; CDR3 protein: CASSLIGGKGELFF; CDR3 DNA: TGTGCCAGCAGCTTAATTGGAGGGAAGGGGGAGCTGTTTTTT
clone size: once; V gene: TRBV12-3/TRBV12-4; D gene: TRBD1; J gene: TRBJ1-2; CDR3 protein: CASSQGTAYGYTF; CDR3 DNA: TGTGCCAGCAGTCAAGGGACAGCCTATGGCTACACCTTC
clone size: .; V gene: TRBV11-2; D gene: .; J gene: TRBJ1-2; CDR3 protein: CASSFSGTMVGYTF; CDR3 DNA: TGTGCCAGCAGCTTCTCAGGGACTATGGTAGGCTACACCTTC
clone size: .; V gene: TRBV7-9; D gene: TRBD1; J gene: TRBJ1-2; CDR3 protein: CASSSDREGYGYTF; CDR3 DNA: TGTGCCAGCAGCTCGGACAGGGAAGGCTATGGCTACACCTTC
clone size: once; V gene: TRBV19; D gene: .; J gene: TRBJ2-5; CDR3 protein: CASSIVGLETQYF; CDR3 DNA: TGTGCCAGTAGTATAGTGGGCCTAGAGACCCAGTACTTC
clone size: .; V gene: TRBV5-1; D gene: .; J gene: TRBJ2-2; CDR3 protein: CASSLGQGNTGELFF; CDR3 DNA: TGCGCCAGCAGCTTGGGGCAGGGGAACACCGGGGAGCTGTTTTTT
clone size: .; V gene: TRBV7-2; D gene: TRBD2; J gene: TRBJ2-2; CDR3 protein: CASSTRGAGGTGELFF; CDR3 DNA: TGTGCCAGCAGCACCCGAGGAGCGGGAGGGACCGGGGAGCTGTTTTTT
clone size: .; V gene: TRBV4-1; D gene: TRBD2; J gene: TRBJ2-1; CDR3 protein: CASSPGLAGGLKNEQFF; CDR3 DNA: TGCGCCAGCAGCCCGGGACTAGCGGGAGGGCTGAAGAATGAGCAGTTCTTC
clone size: .; V gene: TRBV4-3; D gene: .; J gene: TRBJ2-7; CDR3 protein: CASSPGAGSYEQYF; CDR3 DNA: TGCGCCAGCAGCCCCGGTGCGGGATCCTACGAGCAGTACTTC
clone size: .; V gene: TRBV5-1; D gene: TRBD1; J gene: TRBJ2-7; CDR3 protein: CASSRGQGTSYEQYF; CDR3 DNA: TGCGCCAGCAGCCGGGGACAGGGGACCTCCTACGAGCAGTACTTC
clone size: once; V gene: TRBV14; D gene: .; J gene: TRBJ1-1; CDR3 protein: CASSQERNQLGTEAFF; CDR3 DNA: TGTGCCAGCAGCCAAGAGAGGAACCAGTTGGGCACTGAAGCTTTCTTT